A selection of T cell receptor beta chains follows, all from one sample in a study of T cell responses to AZD1222 COVID-19 vaccine. Data came from immunoSEQ multiplex PCR; TCRdb stores just in-frame clones and leaves some out. The data hold over 85,000 clones, with around 86% observed a single time. The sample was peripheral blood, taken on day 0 of AZD1222 vaccination. These receptors were obtained from an adult in good health. The CDR3 runs from the conserved cysteine through the conserved F or W. The order of the fields is V gene, D gene, clone size, J gene, CDR3 DNA, CDR3 protein. A D gene is named only where the DNA matches it firmly. Clone size appears in some rows only: once, few, many, or a class for an expanded clone.

>TRBV5-1|.|.|TRBJ1-2
TGCGCCAGCAGCTTGGAGGCAGGGAGCTATGGCTACACCTTC
CASSLEAGSYGYTF
>TRBV5-8|.|.|TRBJ2-7
TGTGCCAGCAGCTCACAGAACCCTACCTACGAGCAGTACTTC
CASSSQNPTYEQYF
>TRBV11-2|.|.|TRBJ2-1
TGTGCCAGCAGCTTAGTACAGGTCAGTGAGCAGTTCTTC
CASSLVQVSEQFF
>TRBV5-8|.|.|TRBJ2-2
TGTGCCAGCAGCTTGAGAGCGATCTCGAACACCGGGGAGCTGTTTTTT
CASSLRAISNTGELFF
>TRBV28|.|.|TRBJ2-2
TGTGCCAGCAGGCCAGGACTCCGAAACACCGGGGAGCTGTTTTTT
CASRPGLRNTGELFF
>TRBV19|.|.|TRBJ1-5
TGTGCCAGTAGTATAGCGGGGGTCCCCAATCAGCCCCAGCATTTT
CASSIAGVPNQPQHF
>TRBV7-2|.|.|TRBJ2-5
TGTGCCAGCAGCCCCTCCCCCCTGAAGACCCAGTACTTC
CASSPSPLKTQYF
>TRBV7-8|.|.|TRBJ1-4
TGTGCCAGCAGCTTAGCGAACCGGGCGGCTAATGAAAAACTGTTTTTT
CASSLANRAANEKLFF
>TRBV4-1|.|.|TRBJ1-5
TGCGCCAGCAGCCAAGTGGGGGGACGAGGCCCGAATCAGCCCCAGCATTTT
CASSQVGGRGPNQPQHF
>TRBV5-5|.|.|TRBJ1-4
TGTGCCAGCAGCTTTGGGGGCACTGATGAAAAACTGTTTTTT
CASSFGGTDEKLFF
>TRBV5-4|.|.|TRBJ2-2
TGTGCCAGCAGCTTGGACGGTGTTAACACCGGGGAGCTGTTTTTT
CASSLDGVNTGELFF
>TRBV4-3|.|.|TRBJ2-3
TGCGCCAGCAGCCAAGATAGGGGCAGATTCACAGATACGCAGTATTTT
CASSQDRGRFTDTQYF
>TRBV7-2|.|.|TRBJ2-2
TGTGCCAGCAGCTTATGGGGAAACACCGGGGAGCTGTTTTTT
CASSLWGNTGELFF
>TRBV24-1|.|.|TRBJ2-1
TGTGCCACCAGTGGGGGACACAGGCAGTTCTTC
CATSGGHRQFF
>TRBV5-4|.|.|TRBJ2-2
TGTGCCAGCAGCCCACCTACCAGCACCGGGGAGCTGTTTTTT
CASSPPTSTGELFF
>TRBV19|TRBD1|.|TRBJ2-3
TGTGCCAGTAGTAAGGGACAGGGTCCAGATACGCAGTATTTT
CASSKGQGPDTQYF
>TRBV4-2|.|.|TRBJ2-1
TGTGCCAGCAGCCTACTACCCCAAGGGGCAGGATCGTACAATGAGCAGTTCTTC
CASSLLPQGAGSYNEQFF
>TRBV9|TRBD1|.|TRBJ1-2
TGTGCCAGCAGCGGCCGGGACAGATTTAACTATGGCTACACCTTC
CASSGRDRFNYGYTF
>TRBV28|.|.|TRBJ1-1
TGTGCCAGCAGTTTTTCACAGCTTGAAGCTTTCTTT
CASSFSQLEAFF
>TRBV30|TRBD2|.|TRBJ2-4
TGTGCCTGGGTGGCGGGACTAGCTGTTCAGGGGAACATTCAGTACTTC
CAWVAGLAVQGNIQYF
>TRBV6-5|.|.|TRBJ1-1
TGTGCCAGCAGTAACACAGGGATCATGAACACTGAAGCTTTCTTT
CASSNTGIMNTEAFF
>TRBV7-2|.|many|TRBJ2-3
TGTGCCAGCAGCTTAACAGGTCCCACAGATACGCAGTATTTT
CASSLTGPTDTQYF
>TRBV5-1|TRBD2|.|TRBJ2-1
TGCGCCAGCAGCTTGGGGAGTGAGCTATCTAGCGGGGGCTGGCAGTTCTTC
CASSLGSELSSGGWQFF
>TRBV28|.|.|TRBJ2-7
TGTGCCAGCAGCGACCACGAGCAGTACTTC
CASSDHEQYF
>TRBV5-1|.|once|TRBJ1-1
TGCGCCAGCAGCCCCGGGGGGGCAGAGAACACTGAAGCTTTCTTT
CASSPGGAENTEAFF
>TRBV5-6|.|.|TRBJ1-1
TGTGCCAGCAGCTTGGAGGCAGTAGAAGCTTTCTTT
CASSLEAVEAFF
>TRBV23-1|.|.|TRBJ1-5
TGCGCCAGCAGTCACGTCGGGACATTCTATAGCAATCAGCCCCAGCATTTT
CASSHVGTFYSNQPQHF
>TRBV11-2|TRBD1|.|TRBJ2-5
TGTGCCAGCAGCCAAGGGACAGCCCACCAAGAGACCCAGTACTTC
CASSQGTAHQETQYF
>TRBV28|.|.|TRBJ1-6
TGTGCCAGCAGTCCCCAATTTGGGGAGGGTAATTCACCCCTCCACTTT
CASSPQFGEGNSPLHF
>TRBV6-5|TRBD1|.|TRBJ2-1
TGTGCCAGCAGTTACTCCCCGGACAGGGCGGGTGAGCAGTTCTTC
CASSYSPDRAGEQFF
>TRBV6-1|TRBD2|.|TRBJ2-1
TGTGCCAGCAGTGAAGTAGGACTAGCGGGGGCGGGGTCCTACAATGAGCAGTTCTTC
CASSEVGLAGAGSYNEQFF
>TRBV3-1/TRBV3-2|.|few|TRBJ1-2
TGTGCCAGCAGCCAAGATCGGGCTGATGCTGACTATGGCTACACCTTC
CASSQDRADADYGYTF
>TRBV5-8|TRBD2|.|TRBJ2-1
TGTGCCAGCAGCCTGCTAGCGGGAGGCGAAAATGAGCAGTTCTTC
CASSLLAGGENEQFF
>TRBV6-1|.|.|TRBJ2-7
TGTGCCAGCAGTGAAGGACGGAACCCCAGGTACGAGCAGTACTTC
CASSEGRNPRYEQYF
>TRBV4-2|.|.|TRBJ1-6
TGTGCCAGCAGCCAAGATAGGCCTTTTGATAATTCACCCCTCCACTTT
CASSQDRPFDNSPLHF
>TRBV5-1|TRBD1|.|TRBJ1-6
TGCGCCAGCCGCGAGGACAGGTATAATTCACCCCTCCACTTT
CASREDRYNSPLHF
>TRBV5-1|.|.|TRBJ2-2
TGCGCCAGCAGCCGTGACGGCGTCGGCGGGGAGCTGTTTTTT
CASSRDGVGGELFF
>TRBV19|.|.|TRBJ1-2
TGTGCCAGTAGTGAGGGGGGGACTAACTATGGCTACACCTTC
CASSEGGTNYGYTF
>TRBV6-2/TRBV6-3|.|.|TRBJ1-5
TGTGCCAGCAGTTATGGGAGCAATCAGCCCCAGCATTTT
CASSYGSNQPQHF
>TRBV21-1|.|.|TRBJ1-5
TGTGCCAGCAGCAAAGCCCTGATGAGGGTTCAATGGCCCCAGCATTTT
CASSKALMRVQWPQHF
>TRBV11-2|TRBD2|.|TRBJ2-2
TGTGCCAGCAGCGTACTAGCGGGGGGAGTCGGGGAGCTGTTTTTT
CASSVLAGGVGELFF
>TRBV20-1|TRBD1|.|TRBJ1-6
TGCAGTGCTAGTAGGACAGGGGCCCATAATTCACCCCTCCACTTT
CSASRTGAHNSPLHF
>TRBV7-2|TRBD1|.|TRBJ1-1
TGTGCCAGCAGTGTTTTCGGGACAGTCAACACTGAAGCTTTCTTT
CASSVFGTVNTEAFF
>TRBV19|.|.|TRBJ1-1
TGTGCCAGTAGTATCCCGGCCAGGTTGAGGCCCACTGAAGCTTTCTTT
CASSIPARLRPTEAFF
>TRBV5-6|TRBD1|.|TRBJ1-2
TGTGCCAGCAGCCCGATGACAGGGGGCTATGGCTACACCTTC
CASSPMTGGYGYTF
>TRBV5-1|.|once|TRBJ2-7
TGCGCCAGCAGCTTGACAGGGATAAGCTCCTACGAGCAGTACTTC
CASSLTGISSYEQYF
>TRBV2|.|.|TRBJ2-3
TGTGCCAGCATCGCGAGGACGGGCACAGATACGCAGTATTTT
CASIARTGTDTQYF
>TRBV28|TRBD1|.|TRBJ2-4
TGTGCCAGCAGTTTAACAGGGGCAGACATTCAGTACTTC
CASSLTGADIQYF
>TRBV3-1/TRBV3-2|.|.|TRBJ1-2
TGTGCCAGCAGCCGGGGGTACTATGGCTACACCTTC
CASSRGYYGYTF
>TRBV27|TRBD1|.|TRBJ1-2
TGTGCCAGCAGTCCCAGGGGGCTTAACTATGGCTACACCTTC
CASSPRGLNYGYTF
>TRBV6-5|TRBD1|few|TRBJ1-3
TGTGCCAGCAGACCCGGGACAGCCTCTGGAAACACCATATATTTT
CASRPGTASGNTIYF
>TRBV28|.|.|TRBJ2-7
TGTGCCAGCAGTCTTAACTACGAGCAGTACTTC
CASSLNYEQYF
>TRBV3-1/TRBV3-2|TRBD1|.|TRBJ1-5
TGTGCCAGCAGCCCCACAGGGGCCAATCAGCCCCAGCATTTT
CASSPTGANQPQHF
>TRBV7-9|TRBD2|few|TRBJ2-1
TGTGCCAGCAGCTGGGAGAACTTGGTGGGAGGGGTAGGCAATGAGCAGTTCTTC
CASSWENLVGGVGNEQFF
>TRBV6-1|.|.|TRBJ2-3
TGTGCCAGCAGTGAAGTAGGGGGACGCACAGATACGCAGTATTTT
CASSEVGGRTDTQYF
>TRBV6-5|.|.|TRBJ1-5
TGTGCCAGCAGTTATAGGGAAAATCAGCCCCAGCATTTT
CASSYRENQPQHF
>TRBV5-6|TRBD1|.|TRBJ2-6
TGTGCCAGCAGCTTGAAGGGCAGGGGGATCTCTGGGGCCAACGTCCTGACTTTC
CASSLKGRGISGANVLTF